This T cell receptor (beta chain) was identified in a study of blood T cells in healthy people across ages (dated by TCRdb to the mid-2010s). About the study as a whole: In model experiments, template switching captured roughly one uniquely barcoded TCR beta cDNA molecule for every two T cells. To track age-related changes in TCR beta repertoire diversity, the study relied on deep sequencing normalized with unique cDNA molecular identifiers. The donors were split into four age groups: young (average around 15 years), middle-aged (about 40), aged (more than 60) and long-lived (about 74). Two additional independent replicas of 1 million unique cDNA reads from the same blood draw were analyzed for two donors (one aged 18 to 29 and one aged 80 or older). Donors of different ages were randomly distributed across sequencing lanes to avoid experimental bias.

To note about this clonotype: Its antigen is not yet known. No base-level quality is on record; no much larger clone is a single base apart.

CDR1 SGHVS and CDR2 FNYEAQ were looked up in the germline V gene. The CDR3 runs 15 residues from the cysteine to the phenylalanine. Of all the DNA, just the CDR3 is kept, 45 bases in frame from base 1. Trimming takes 2 bases from V and 8 bases from J, and the germline ends sit 16 bases apart. Systemically healthy Caucasian individuals from Russia, 39 in total and aged about 6 to 100 years, were included as donors. Roughly 11 milliliters of peripheral blood were drawn from each donor into EDTA-treated Vacutainer tubes. Ficoll-Paque density-gradient centrifugation was used to isolate PBMCs, with at least 7 million obtained per sample. Total RNA, at least 6 micrograms per sample, was extracted from PBMCs with Trizol reagent. For every donor, flow cytometry on a PBMC aliquot measured the percentage of naive CD45RAhigh/CD27high T cells. Paper-wide results and their limitations: As age increased, observed TCR beta diversity per million T cells dropped in a roughly linear way, and a significant reduction was already evident by age 40. A strong correlation was found between observed TCR beta diversity and the percentage of naive T cells measured by flow cytometry. Bulk unsorted PBMC profiling prevented conclusive comparison of naive and antigen-experienced compartments. Compared with the aged group, more naive CD4+ T cells, fewer expanded clones and increased TCR diversity were shown by the long-lived group, suggesting age selection. Estimates of total diversity from one million sequenced T cells were regarded as lower bounds and underestimates. Donor CMV infection status was unknown, potentially confounding age-related changes in expanded clonotypes.

Receptor libraries were prepared by 5' RACE. These reads were obtained on an Illumina HiSeq 2500. The second PCR ran for about 7 to 11 cycles and used a J-beta primer mix along with a sample-barcoded 5' primer. A template-switch 5' adaptor carrying 12 random nucleotides introduced a unique molecular identifier onto each TCR beta cDNA molecule. Each sample yielded at least 2.5 million CDR3-containing paired-end reads. The Mint cDNA synthesis kit, primed by a TRBC-specific oligonucleotide, was used to synthesize first-strand cDNA from all RNA. All cDNA was treated with uracil-DNA glycosylase and then went through a first 18-cycle PCR with the universal primers M1SS and BC2_uni_R. Concerning the study's data processing: For normalization, 1 million high-quality reads were randomly selected from each sample, with every read carrying a distinct molecular identifier. Reads with shared molecular identifiers were discarded instead of being binned into consensus sequences. MiTCR, run with a Q25 quality threshold and the strictest error-elimination algorithm, handled CDR3 identification, clonotype clustering and error correction. Lower-bound total TCR beta diversity was estimated with a nonparametric unseen species model using Euler transformation. TCRdb handled the public reads itself, with Q25 trimming in fastp and clone calling in MiXCR, and kept productive beta chains. Each entry merges the rows of one CDR3 protein and shows their most common DNA and genes. These V and J calls are TCRdb output, not the study's own analysis. This sample has 1.5 million to 2 million distinct CDR3 sequences in its table, and about 50% of those were observed once. In total, the top ten clones hold 2.1% of the sample.

The clonotype originates from a woman aged 40 to 55 in good health. Specimen: blood. This chain joins TRBV7-6 to TRBJ2-1, and TRBD2 may be the D gene, going by 6 matching bases. CDR3 protein: CASSLYGTGQDEQFF. The DNA is as follows: TGTGCCAGCAGCTTATACGGGACTGGGCAGGATGAGCAGTTCTTC.